This T cell receptor (beta chain) was captured in a study of T-cell reconstitution after alpha-beta-depleted transplantation in children. This clonotype has a count of ten or more. The TCRbeta library was prepared with unique molecular identifiers. TCRdb re-analysed the PCR reads in MiXCR, keeping a single row per CDR3 protein. The table has about 420,000 distinct CDR3 sequences, approximately 10% seen once. This CDR3 has 13 amino acids. The V end lost 0 bases, the J end lost 8 bases, and 10 bases lay between the germline ends. Germline CDR1 MNHEY, CDR2 SVGEGT. This receptor was identified in a human donor who donated a stem cell graft to a child with acute myeloid leukemia. The material sequenced was PBMCs from the stem cell graft donor, taken from the stem cell graft. The genes are TRBV6-2 or TRBV6-3 and TRBJ1-2, with D unclear. CDR3 amino acids: CASSYSKGSGYTF. As DNA, the CDR3 is TGTGCCAGCAGTTACTCGAAAGGGAGCGGCTACACCTTC.